Sequencing of this T cell receptor beta chain was carried out in a study of CD8+ T cells in alopecia areata. General study results and limits: Relative to normal scalp, lesional scalp, especially alopecia totalis/universalis, showed higher clonality.

Sequencing templates came from extracted RNA that was reverse transcribed into cDNA. Profiling relied on immunoSEQ multiplex PCR, and the TCRdb table lists in-frame clones only, not all of them. Counted here are 150,000 to 200,000 clones, roughly 60% occurring once; the ten biggest clones make up 5.5% to 6%. The treatment is: oral pan-JAK inhibitor, 5-10 mg twice daily. The V gene lost 8 bases and the J gene lost 9 bases, with 10 bases spanning the gap. Germline lookup yields CDR1 SEHNR and CDR2 FQNEAQ (reference sequence). The CDR3 sequence is 11 residues long. Of note for this clone: Its antigen is undetermined.

This sequence was found in a human donor with alopecia areata. Sequencing used CD4+ T cells sorted from blood, obtained at week 24, from a patient treated with tofacitinib. V usage is TRBV7-9 and J usage is TRBJ2-2; D remains unclear. The CDR3 reads CASGAVRELFF. The CDR3, as DNA: TGTGCCAGCGGCGCGGTCCGGGAGCTGTTTTTT. Using reference TRBV7-9 and TRBJ2-2 for the parts outside the CDR3, the full variable domain is DTGVSQNPRHKITKRGQNVTFRCDPISEHNRLYWYRQTLGQGPEFLTYFQNEAQLEKSRLLSDRFSAERPKGSFSTLEIQRTEQGDSAMYLCASGAVRELFFGEGSRLTVL.